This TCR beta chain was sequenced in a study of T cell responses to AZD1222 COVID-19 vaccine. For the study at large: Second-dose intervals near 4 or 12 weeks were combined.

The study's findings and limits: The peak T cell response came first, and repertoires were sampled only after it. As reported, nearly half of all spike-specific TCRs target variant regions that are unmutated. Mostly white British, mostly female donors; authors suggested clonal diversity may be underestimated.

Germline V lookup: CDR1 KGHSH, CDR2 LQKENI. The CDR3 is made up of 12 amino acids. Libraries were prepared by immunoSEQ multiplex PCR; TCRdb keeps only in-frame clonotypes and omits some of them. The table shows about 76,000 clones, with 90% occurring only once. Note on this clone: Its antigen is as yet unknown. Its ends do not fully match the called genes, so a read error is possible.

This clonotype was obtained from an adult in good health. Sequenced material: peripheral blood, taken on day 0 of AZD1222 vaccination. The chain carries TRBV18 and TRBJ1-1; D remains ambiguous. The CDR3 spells CASSPPEQVRGF. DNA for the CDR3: TGTGCCAGCTCACCACCCGAGCAGGTTCGCGGCTTT.